This TCR beta chain appears in the sequencing data of a study of blood T cell repertoires in COVID-19. Study context: Researchers got acute and convalescent COVID-19 samples from the United States, Italy and Spain.

Per the original data handling: Estimation of nucleated cell counts was performed using reference gene primer amplification. The protocol was immunoSEQ multiplex PCR, while the TCRdb copy is restricted to in-frame clones and leaves out a portion. The V and J calls and clone size come from that table; D and trimming were worked out from the DNA. In the table there are hundreds of thousands of clones, 90% to 95% of which are singletons. V lost 0 bases and J lost 0, with 15 bases in between. CDR1 and CDR2 (germline): LGHNA, YSLEER. The CDR3 sequence is 18 residues long. Sequencing was done on a sample of peripheral blood. This clonotype originated in a woman under 30 who had recovered from COVID-19. The genes are TRBV4-3 and TRBJ1-3; no reliable D call. CDR3 sequence (DNA): TGCGCCAGCAGCCAAGATCTACCACCCGGGGTCTCTGGAAACACCATATATTTT. Encoded protein: CASSQDLPPGVSGNTIYF.